This T cell receptor (beta chain) was documented in a study of blood T cell repertoires in COVID-19. Across the whole study: Nucleic acid was either cDNA or gDNA, and it came from T cells, B-cell-depleted T cells, or PBMCs.

Clinical history reported by participants formed the basis on which cohorts were assigned. This clone was seen a few times. TCRdb keeps only in-frame clones here, not all; method: immunoSEQ multiplex PCR. The data show about 380,000 clones, more than 70% seen once. The CDR3 contains 13 residues. V dropped 5 bases and J dropped 2 bases, with 13 bases sitting between them. Germline CDR1 is GTSNPN and CDR2 is SVGIG (reference sequence). Sequencing was performed on PBMCs or T cells enriched from blood (not recorded which). This chain uses TRBV30 with TRBJ2-7; the D gene is possibly TRBD1 (6 bases). This TCR derives from a young man who had recovered from COVID-19. The DNA for the CDR3 is TGTGCCTGGGAAAGCAGGGGTGCCTACGAGCAGTACTTC. Protein product: CAWESRGAYEQYF.